Below, 26 T cell receptor beta chains from the same sample are listed, as sequenced in a study of PD-L1 blockade in urothelial cancer. TCRdb keeps only in-frame clones here, not all; method: immunoSEQ multiplex PCR. The sample contains about 36,000 clones, more than 75% of which appear only once. Time point reported: peripheral blood 6 weeks after treatment start. This material consisted of PBMCs, taken around atezolizumab (anti-PD-L1) treatment. These receptors all stem from a man in his forties or fifties with urothelial cancer.

This chain links TRBV4-2 with TRBJ1-4, with 9 bases aligning to TRBD1. The germline gives CDR1 LGHNA, CDR2 YNFKEQ. CDR3 length: 15 residues. Losses at the gene ends were 0 bases for V and 7 bases for J; bases not matched to a gene: 3. CDR3 bases: TGTGCCAGCAGCCAAGATACAGGGGGCATTGAAAAACTGTTTTTT. Translation: CASSQDTGGIEKLFF.

The chain couples TRBV7-6 to TRBJ1-3; 7 nucleotides agree with TRBD1. J lost 6 bases, V lost 3 bases, and 8 bases had no gene match. From germline, CDR1 is SGHVS and CDR2 FNYEAQ. This CDR3 is built from 15 residues. The CDR3 spells CASSLIATGKNTIYF. For the CDR3, the DNA is TGTGCCAGCAGCTTGATAGCGACAGGGAAAAACACCATATATTTT. Full variable domain (remainder filled in from reference TRBV7-6 and TRBJ1-3): GAGVSQSPRYKVTKRGQDVALRCDPISGHVSLYWYRQALGQGPEFLTYFNYEAQQDKSGLPNDRFSAERPEGSISTLTIQRTEQRDSAMYRCASSLIATGKNTIYFGEGSWLTVV.

The rearrangement uses TRBV7-9 and TRBJ2-2, with D maybe TRBD1 (6 bases). Germline CDR1 reads SEHNR; CDR2 reads FQNEAQ (reference sequence). Trimming took 1 base from V and 1 from J, leaving 7 bases between them. The CDR3 contains 15 residues. The CDR3 coding sequence is TGTGCCAGCAGCTTAGGACAGGTGAACACCGGGGAGCTGTTTTTT. Amino acids: CASSLGQVNTGELFF.

The chain has TRBV6-6 and TRBJ2-3; maybe TRBD2 (6 bases). CDR3 size: 14 residues. V was shortened by 6 bases and J by 3 bases, with 13 bases between the two germline ends. The germline CDR1 and CDR2 sequences are MNHNY and SVGAGI (reference sequence). CDR3 residues: CASSSGRETDTQYF. The CDR3 bases are TGTGCCAGCAGCTCCGGACGGGAGACAGATACGCAGTATTTT.

V and J are TRBV7-9 and TRBJ1-1; D is undetermined. Trimming removed 5 bases from V and 1 base from J, with 14 bases in between. Germline assignment: CDR1 SEHNR and CDR2 FQNEAQ (reference sequence). This CDR3 region has 15 residues. For the CDR3, the DNA is TGTGCCAGCAGCCCCGACGGCTCAGGGAACACTGAAGCTTTCTTT. Translating gives CASSPDGSGNTEAFF.

To note about this clone: One end of the junction fails to match germline, which may point to a read error. This rearrangement joins TRBV7-7 to TRBJ2-2; 8 nucleotides line up with TRBD1. In germline, CDR1 is SSHAT, CDR2 FNYEAQ (reference sequence). The CDR3 is 15 residues long. CDR3 in DNA: TGTGCTAGCAGCAAAGGGACAGGAGGGACCGGGGAGCTGTTTTTT. Protein product: CASSKGTGGTGELFF.

The V gene is TRBV2, the J gene TRBJ2-3, with 8 bases identical to TRBD1. The CDR3 covers 14 residues. Germline V CDR1 and CDR2: SNHLY, FYNNEI. The J segment lost 5 bases and the V segment lost 6 bases, leaving 7 bases of the junction unmatched. The DNA for the CDR3 is TGTGCCAGCAGGAGGACAGGGCGGCGAGATACGCAGTATTTT. It is translated as CASRRTGRRDTQYF.

The CDR3 loop reads CASSIAGYGKNIQYF. The CDR3 nucleotides read TGTGCCAGTAGTATAGCAGGATATGGCAAAAACATTCAGTACTTC. The V call is TRBV19, the J call TRBJ2-4; unclear D gene. The CDR3 sequence is 15 residues long. CDR1 is LNHDA and CDR2 is SQIVND in the germline V gene (reference sequence). Trimming cost V 1 base and J 3 bases, with 10 bases left between them. Using reference TRBV19 and TRBJ2-4 for the parts outside the CDR3, the full variable domain is DGGITQSPKYLFRKEGQNVTLSCEQNLNHDAMYWYRQDPGQGLRLIYYSQIVNDFQKGDIAEGYSVSREKKESFPLTVTSAQKNPTAFYLCASSIAGYGKNIQYFGAGTRLSVL.

This chain joins TRBV29-1 and TRBJ1-1; D remains unclear. Trimming removed 5 bases at V and 3 bases at J, with 10 bases between. The CDR3 is 12 residues long. Per germline, CDR1 SQVTM and CDR2 ANQGSEA. CDR3 sequence reads: CSVRWAHTEAFF. DNA for the CDR3: TGCAGCGTTCGATGGGCCCACACTGAAGCTTTCTTT.

As DNA, the CDR3 is TGTGCCAGCAGCTTATCGGGAGGGGCGCCCACAGATACGCAGTATTTT. This codes for CASSLSGGAPTDTQYF. The rearrangement uses TRBV7-9 and TRBJ2-3; TRBD2 aligns across 8 bases. The CDR3 has 16 residues. The V segment lost 2 bases and the J segment 2 bases; nucleotides outside the gene matches: 6. CDR1 is SEHNR and CDR2 is FQNEAQ in the germline V gene (reference sequence).

The rearrangement uses TRBV30 and TRBJ1-5; 11 bases are a match to TRBD1. This CDR3 is built from 17 residues. Germline CDR1 GTSNPN, CDR2 SVGIG (reference sequence). The junction had 7 bases not matched to a gene; V was cut back by 0 bases and J by 3 bases. CDR3 sequence reads: CAWSVFKGQGDNQPQHF. The CDR3 DNA sequence: TGTGCCTGGAGTGTATTTAAGGGACAGGGGGACAATCAGCCCCAGCATTTT.

This chain uses TRBV18 with TRBJ2-6, with 7 positions matching TRBD1. Germline V lookup: CDR1 KGHSH, CDR2 LQKENI. The CDR3 is 19 amino acids. The V segment lost 4 bases and the J segment 0 bases; nucleotides outside the gene matches: 12. The CDR3 DNA reads as TGTGCCAGCTCACAGACTCCTCGTACAGGGGTCTCTGGGGCCAACGTCCTGACTTTC. This gives the protein CASSQTPRTGVSGANVLTF.

This clone has only one observation. V usage is TRBV7-9 and J usage is TRBJ2-4; D unclear. The germline V and J ends were trimmed by 5 bases and 2 bases, with 10 bases remaining between them. CDR3 length: 14 amino acids. Per germline, CDR1 SEHNR and CDR2 FQNEAQ (reference sequence). The CDR3 here is CASSAGPTKNIQYF. In DNA, the CDR3 is TGTGCCAGCAGCGCAGGCCCAACCAAAAACATTCAGTACTTC.

This clone was observed a few times. V gene TRBV28 combines with J gene TRBJ2-2, with D possibly matching TRBD2 (5 bases). CDR1 and CDR2 from the germline V gene are MDHEN and SYDVKM. Trimming stripped 11 bases from V and 4 bases from J, with 14 bases between. CDR3 size: 13 residues. The CDR3 bases are TGTGCCGGAGGAACCCCGAGCACCGGGGAGCTGTTTTTT. Amino acid sequence: CAGGTPSTGELFF. Together with reference TRBV28 and TRBJ2-2, the CDR3 gives the full variable domain: DVKVTQSSRYLVKRTGEKVFLECVQDMDHENMFWYRQDPGLGLRLIYFSYDVKMKEKGDIPEGYSVSREKKERFSLILESASTNQTSMYLCAGGTPSTGELFFGEGSRLTVL.

This chain joins TRBV9 and TRBJ2-5; a possible D gene is TRBD1 (6 bases). The length of the CDR3 is 21 residues. Trimming pared 0 bases from V and 5 bases from J, leaving 32 bases between. Germline V gene sequence: CDR1 SGDLS, CDR2 YYNGEE. The CDR3 reads CASSVGIRPTGRPGAKETQYF. The CDR3 DNA sequence: TGTGCCAGCAGCGTAGGTATTCGGCCAACAGGACGGCCAGGGGCTAAGGAGACCCAGTACTTC.

This clone was seen a handful of times. The genes are TRBV28 and TRBJ2-1; 7 bases are shared with TRBD2. Germline trimming cut 3 bases from V and 3 bases from J; bases unmatched to any gene: 8. CDR1 and CDR2 (germline): MDHEN, SYDVKM. This CDR3 contains 16 residues. The CDR3 protein is CASSFPQAGNYNEQFF. The CDR3 DNA sequence: TGTGCCAGCAGTTTCCCCCAAGCGGGAAACTACAATGAGCAGTTCTTC. The full variable domain, its missing parts supplied by reference TRBV28 and TRBJ2-1, is DVKVTQSSRYLVKRTGEKVFLECVQDMDHENMFWYRQDPGLGLRLIYFSYDVKMKEKGDIPEGYSVSREKKERFSLILESASTNQTSMYLCASSFPQAGNYNEQFFGPGTRLTVL.

The chain is built from TRBV14 and TRBJ2-1; 10 bases are shared with TRBD2. The junction had 11 bases not matched to a gene; V was cut back by 5 bases and J by 7 bases. CDR1 and CDR2 from the germline V gene are SGHDN and FVKESK. This CDR3 region has 16 residues. CDR3: CASSFILAGASNEQFF. The DNA for the CDR3 is TGTGCCAGCAGCTTCATTCTAGCGGGAGCAAGTAATGAGCAGTTCTTC.

This clone was observed a few times. The V and J genes are TRBV18 and TRBJ1-1, with 10 bases matching TRBD1. With 7 bases clipped from V and 5 bases from J, the junction kept 7 bases outside the gene matches. The CDR3 runs 14 residues. Germline values: CDR1 KGHSH, CDR2 LQKENI. This CDR3 is CASYETGGKTEAFF. The DNA for the CDR3 is TGTGCCAGCTACGAGACAGGGGGCAAAACTGAAGCTTTCTTT.

This clone appeared a few times. The chain couples TRBV28 to TRBJ1-1, with no clear D. The CDR3 runs to 12 residues. Germline CDR1 is MDHEN and CDR2 is SYDVKM. Deletions cut 5 bases from V and 9 bases from J, with 13 bases between. CDR3 DNA sequence: TGTGCCAGCAGTCTCAGTATTGGTAAAGCTTTCTTT. This gives the protein CASSLSIGKAFF.

This chain connects TRBV5-1 to TRBJ2-2; 10 bases fit TRBD1. The germline CDR1 and CDR2 sequences are SGHRS and YFSETQ. Unmatched junction bases numbered 4, after V lost 5 bases and J lost 6 bases. The CDR3 spans 14 residues. Written as DNA, the CDR3 is TGCGCCAGCAGGCCCGGGACAGGGGCCGGGGAGCTGTTTTTT. Its translation: CASRPGTGAGELFF.

This chain links TRBV29-1 with TRBJ2-7; TRBD2 might be the D (6 bases). Deletions cut 6 bases from V and 2 bases from J, with 14 bases between. Per the germline V gene, CDR1 is SQVTM and CDR2 is ANQGSEA. The CDR3 length is 13 residues. CDR3 sequence reads: CSVEGRGAYEQYF. In DNA, the CDR3 is TGCAGCGTGGAGGGAAGAGGGGCCTACGAGCAGTACTTC.

V usage is TRBV28 and J usage is TRBJ1-2; the match to TRBD1 covers 7 bases. Germline CDR1 reads MDHEN; CDR2 reads SYDVKM. Germline trimming cut 4 bases from V and 4 bases from J; bases unmatched to any gene: 6. The CDR3 totals 14 residues. DNA of the CDR3: TGTGCCAGCAGTTCCGGGACAGAGATCTATGGCTACACCTTC. Translating gives CASSSGTEIYGYTF.

The chain joins TRBV28 to TRBJ1-1; D possibly corresponds to TRBD1 (6 bases). This CDR3 contains 13 residues. Germline CDR1 and CDR2: MDHEN and SYDVKM. V was clipped by 5 bases and J by 5 bases, with 12 bases between them. The CDR3 bases are TGTGCCAGCAGTCAACAGGGCGCGACTGAAGCTTTCTTT. It translates to CASSQQGATEAFF.

This chain joins TRBV7-9 and TRBJ1-1, with TRBD1 identical over 7 bases. V was pared by 7 bases and J by 0 bases, with 14 bases of the junction left unmatched. Germline V lookup: CDR1 SEHNR, CDR2 FQNEAQ (reference sequence). This CDR3 has 17 residues. The CDR3 DNA reads as TGTGCCAGCATCCTTCACAGGGGCCGTCCTATGAACACTGAAGCTTTCTTT. This gives the protein CASILHRGRPMNTEAFF.

The J gene is TRBJ1-1, the V gene TRBV5-1, with 9 positions matching TRBD1. In germline, CDR1 is SGHRS, CDR2 YFSETQ. With V trimmed by 3 bases and J by 2 bases, 8 bases remained unmatched. The length of the CDR3 is 16 residues. CDR3 protein: CASSSQPTGGNTEAFF. As DNA, the CDR3 is TGCGCCAGCAGCTCACAACCGACAGGGGGTAACACTGAAGCTTTCTTT. Supplemented by reference TRBV5-1 and TRBJ1-1, the full variable domain reads KAGVTQTPRYLIKTRGQQVTLSCSPISGHRSVSWYQQTPGQGLQFLFEYFSETQRNKGNFPGRFSGRQFSNSRSEMNVSTLELGDSALYLCASSSQPTGGNTEAFFGQGTRLTVV.

This chain links TRBV14 with TRBJ1-1; no reliable D call. CDR3 length: 18 residues. Trimming left V 1 base short and J 2 bases short, with 20 bases between. The germline V gene encodes CDR1 SGHDN and CDR2 FVKESK. CDR3 DNA: TGTGCCAGCAGCCAAGTTGTGTGGAGAGGCGGGGAAAACACTGAAGCTTTCTTT. The encoded protein is CASSQVVWRGGENTEAFF.